The sequence of this TCR beta chain was determined in a study of T cells in Graves' hyperthyroidism and ophthalmopathy. TCR beta CDR3 sequences were amplified from RNA transcripts. When the TCR CDR3 underwent first-round RT-PCR, the HTBI primer set was used. TCRdb used MiXCR to reprocess the multiplex PCR reads, holding one entry per CDR3 protein. Among 500,000 or so distinct CDR3 sequences listed, 17% were seen once. This clonotype was picked up many times. Sequencing was performed on blood. The origin of this receptor is a woman aged 18-29 years with Graves' ophthalmopathy.

CDR3 protein: CASSVDSGANTEAFF. CDR3 sequence (DNA): TGTGCCAGCAGCGTAGACTCGGGGGCGAACACTGAAGCTTTCTTT. The chain couples TRBV9 to TRBJ1-1; the D gene is possibly TRBD1 (6 bases). The CDR3 spans 15 residues. The germline gives CDR1 SGDLS, CDR2 YYNGEE. V gave up 0 bases and J gave up 1 base, with 10 bases separating them.